This TCR beta chain emerged from a study of cytomegalovirus exposure and HLA in healthy donors. Across the study: The study placed about 86% of its 398 genotyped donors in the Caucasian-associated ancestry cluster.

This PCR relied on a set of 60 Vbeta primers and 13 Jbeta primers. Clones were sequenced by immunoSEQ multiplex PCR, and TCRdb holds only the in-frame ones, with some missing. The sample shows around 180,000 clones, about 73% of them seen only once. Study-wide results and limits: Among immune exposure information, only CMV serostatus was available. Confirmation in vitro established that three CMV-associated chains were specific for CMV antigens. Researchers reported in a later analysis that common viral pathogens appeared linked to several top clusters.

In the case of this clone: What it binds is unknown.

Sequencing used PBMCs. The TCR was taken from a woman aged 45-60 years in good health and CMV-seropositive.

The CDR3 coding sequence is TGCGCCAGCAGCCAACCTACAGGTCAAAGAGCCGGCTACACCTTC. Amino acid sequence: CASSQPTGQRAGYTF. The chain uses TRBV4-1 and TRBJ1-2, with D maybe TRBD1 (5 bases). In germline, CDR1 is MGHRA, CDR2 YSYEKL. V lost 2 bases and J 8 bases, leaving 18 bases between the germline ends. The CDR3 sequence is 15 residues long.